This T cell receptor (beta chain) was found in a study of T cell changes during pregnancy in multiple sclerosis. After removal of 2 bases from V and 5 bases from J, the junction contained 9 bases not matched to a gene. The germline gives CDR1 MNHEY, CDR2 SVGAGI. CDR3 size: 16 residues. This clone was seen a single time. Sequenced by immunoSEQ multiplex PCR; TCRdb stores in-frame clones only, minus some. The sample has under 100,000 clones, about 95% seen once. This chain joins TRBV6-5 and TRBJ1-1; 9 bases are shared with TRBD1. The material was peripheral blood, obtained in the second trimester of pregnancy. The receptor was derived from a female donor with multiple sclerosis, enrolled in a pregnancy study. Here the CDR3 DNA reads TGTGCCAGCAGTTACCTACCGGGACAGGGTTTGACTGAAGCTTTCTTT. This encodes CASSYLPGQGLTEAFF.